This T cell receptor beta chain was sequenced for a study of cytomegalovirus exposure and HLA in healthy donors. Study background: Most genotyped donors, 75% to 85% of more than 300, had Caucasian-associated genetic ancestry. Study-wide results and caveats: In vitro work confirmed that a few CMV-associated chains recognize CMV antigens.

Primers included in the PCR were 60 Vbeta and 13 Jbeta primers. Source study methods: A follow-up analysis tallied 86 million or so unique TCR beta chains, some 11 million shared. Data came from immunoSEQ multiplex PCR; TCRdb stores just in-frame clones and leaves some out. V and J calls and clone size are copied from that table; D and trimming were computed from the DNA. Of about 140,000 clones in the sample, 75% to 85% were seen once. Comments on this clone: Its cognate antigen is unknown.

The CDR3 length is 14 residues. Germline V gives CDR1 SGHAT, CDR2 FQNNGV. V was clipped by 5 bases and J by 4 bases, with 15 bases between them. The clonotype comes from a man aged 40-50 years in good health and CMV-seronegative. Input material: PBMCs. The chain uses TRBV11-2 and TRBJ2-7, with D maybe TRBD2 (6 bases). Written as DNA, the CDR3 is TGTGCCAGCAGCCCTAGCCCCGGGGGTTACGAGCAGTACTTC. This gives the protein CASSPSPGGYEQYF. Based on the CDR3 plus reference TRBV11-2 and TRBJ2-7, the full variable domain is EAGVAQSPRYKIIEKRQSVAFWCNPISGHATLYWYQQILGQGPKLLIQFQNNGVVDDSQLPKDRFSAERLKGVDSTLKIQPAKLEDSAVYLCASSPSPGGYEQYFGPGTRLTVT.